This T cell receptor (beta chain) was identified in a study of vaccination and CD4 T cells after COVID-19. The overall study: There were six male and four female convalescents, and two of them were Hispanic. Researchers treated cells with overlapping spike peptides taken from SARS-CoV-2, HCoV-NL63, HCoV-OC43 and HCoV-229E. Each participant was administered two doses of a vaccine, which was either BNT162b2 or mRNA-1273.

Oncomine TCR Beta short-read sequencing was applied to DNA from cultured CD4+ T cells. TCRdb reanalysed the PCR reads using MiXCR and keeps one entry per CDR3 protein. Of a few thousand distinct CDR3 sequences listed, 20% to 25% are singletons. Germline assignment: CDR1 KGHDR and CDR2 SFDVKD. The CDR3 is 14 amino acids. Treatment indicated: approximately 9-day PBMC culture with coronavirus spike peptide pools or control peptides (ViraFEST assay). This clonotype was recorded only once. Its antigen remains unidentified. A much larger clone differs from this one at a single base, so this may be a read error.

J is TRBJ1-3 and V is TRBV24-1; D possibly corresponds to TRBD1 (5 bases). The clonotype was recovered from a human donor who had recovered from COVID-19. Sequencing input: CD4+ T cells from blood, cultured in vitro. The CDR3 protein is CAAPPGDGRNTIHF. For the CDR3, the DNA is TGTGCCGCTCCCCCCGGGGACGGCAGAAACACCATACATTTT.